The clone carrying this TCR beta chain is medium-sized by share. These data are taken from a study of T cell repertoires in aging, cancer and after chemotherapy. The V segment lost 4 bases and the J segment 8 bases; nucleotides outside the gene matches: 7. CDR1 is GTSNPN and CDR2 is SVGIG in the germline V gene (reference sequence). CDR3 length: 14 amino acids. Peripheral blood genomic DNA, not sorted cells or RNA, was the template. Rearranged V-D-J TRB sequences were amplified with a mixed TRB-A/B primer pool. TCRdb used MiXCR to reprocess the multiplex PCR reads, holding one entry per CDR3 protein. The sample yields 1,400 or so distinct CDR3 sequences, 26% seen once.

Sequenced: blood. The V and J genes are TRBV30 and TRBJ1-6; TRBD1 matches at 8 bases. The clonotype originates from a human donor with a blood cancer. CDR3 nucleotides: TGTGCCTGGACAGGGGGCATCGGCGATTCACCCCTCCACTTT. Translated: CAWTGGIGDSPLHF. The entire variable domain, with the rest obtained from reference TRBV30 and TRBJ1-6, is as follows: SQTIHQWPATLVQPVGSPLSLECTVEGTSNPNLYWYRQAAGRGLQLLFYSVGIGQISSEVPQNLSASRPQDRQFILSSKKLLLSDSGFYLCAWTGGIGDSPLHFGNGTRLTVT.